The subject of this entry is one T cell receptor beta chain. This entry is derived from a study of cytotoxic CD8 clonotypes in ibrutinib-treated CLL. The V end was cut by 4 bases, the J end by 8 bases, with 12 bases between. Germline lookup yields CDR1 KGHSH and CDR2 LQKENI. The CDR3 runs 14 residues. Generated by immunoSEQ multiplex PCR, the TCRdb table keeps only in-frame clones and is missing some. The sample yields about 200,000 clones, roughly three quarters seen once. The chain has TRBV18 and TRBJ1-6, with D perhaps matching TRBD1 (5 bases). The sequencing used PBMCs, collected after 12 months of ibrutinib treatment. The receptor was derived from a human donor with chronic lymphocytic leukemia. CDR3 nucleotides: TGTGCCAGCTCACTGACAGAGAGGGATTCACCCCTCCACTTT. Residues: CASSLTERDSPLHF.